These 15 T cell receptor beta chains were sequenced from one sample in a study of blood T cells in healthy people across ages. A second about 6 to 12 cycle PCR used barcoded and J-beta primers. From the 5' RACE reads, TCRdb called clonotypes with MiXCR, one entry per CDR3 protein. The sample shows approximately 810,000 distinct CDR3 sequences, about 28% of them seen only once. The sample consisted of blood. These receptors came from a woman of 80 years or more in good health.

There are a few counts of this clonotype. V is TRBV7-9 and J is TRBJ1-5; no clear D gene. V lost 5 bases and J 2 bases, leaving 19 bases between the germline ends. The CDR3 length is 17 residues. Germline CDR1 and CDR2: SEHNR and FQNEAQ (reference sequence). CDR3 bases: TGTGCCAGCAGCGGCCCCAATACTGGGCACGGCAATCAGCCCCAGCATTTT. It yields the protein CASSGPNTGHGNQPQHF.

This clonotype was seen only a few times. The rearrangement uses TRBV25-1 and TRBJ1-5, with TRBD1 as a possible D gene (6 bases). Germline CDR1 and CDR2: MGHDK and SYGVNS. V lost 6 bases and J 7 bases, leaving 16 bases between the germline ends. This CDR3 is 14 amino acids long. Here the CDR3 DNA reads TGTGCCAGCAGCCAAACAGGGTTTCAACAGCCCCAGCATTTT. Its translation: CASSQTGFQQPQHF.

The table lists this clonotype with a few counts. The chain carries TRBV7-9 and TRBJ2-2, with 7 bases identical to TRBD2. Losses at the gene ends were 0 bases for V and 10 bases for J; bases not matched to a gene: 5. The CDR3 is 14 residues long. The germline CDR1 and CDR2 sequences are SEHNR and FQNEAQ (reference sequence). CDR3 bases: TGTGCCAGCAGCTTAGCTGGCGGGGGTCTGGAGCTGTTTTTT. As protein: CASSLAGGGLELFF.

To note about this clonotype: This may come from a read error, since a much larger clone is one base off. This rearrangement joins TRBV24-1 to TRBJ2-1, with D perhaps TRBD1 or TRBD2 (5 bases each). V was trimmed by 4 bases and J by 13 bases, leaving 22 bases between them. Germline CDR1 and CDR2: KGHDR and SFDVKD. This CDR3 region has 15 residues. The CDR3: CATSETRDAGETQFF. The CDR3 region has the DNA TGTGCCACCAGTGAAACCCGGGACGCCGGGGAGACCCAGTTCTTC.

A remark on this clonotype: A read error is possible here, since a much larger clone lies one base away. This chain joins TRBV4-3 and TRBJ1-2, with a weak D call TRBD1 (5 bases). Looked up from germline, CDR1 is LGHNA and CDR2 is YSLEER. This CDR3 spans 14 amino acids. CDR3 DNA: TGCACCAGCAGCCAAGATGAGGGGCATTGGGGCTACACCTTC. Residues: CTSSQDEGHWGYTF.

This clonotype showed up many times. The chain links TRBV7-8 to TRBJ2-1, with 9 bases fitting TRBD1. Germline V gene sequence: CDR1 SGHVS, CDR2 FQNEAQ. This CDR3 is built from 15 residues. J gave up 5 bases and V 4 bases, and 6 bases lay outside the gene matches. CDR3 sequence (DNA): TGTGCCAGCAGCTCTTACGGGACAGGGAACAATGAGCAGTTCTTC. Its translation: CASSSYGTGNNEQFF.

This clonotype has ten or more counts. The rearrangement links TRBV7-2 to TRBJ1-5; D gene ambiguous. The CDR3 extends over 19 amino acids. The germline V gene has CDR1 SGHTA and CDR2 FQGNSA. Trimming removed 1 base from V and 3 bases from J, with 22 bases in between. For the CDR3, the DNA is TGTGCCAGCAGCTTAGAGGGTTTTATGGGGTCGGGTTTCAATCAGCCCCAGCATTTT. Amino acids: CASSLEGFMGSGFNQPQHF.

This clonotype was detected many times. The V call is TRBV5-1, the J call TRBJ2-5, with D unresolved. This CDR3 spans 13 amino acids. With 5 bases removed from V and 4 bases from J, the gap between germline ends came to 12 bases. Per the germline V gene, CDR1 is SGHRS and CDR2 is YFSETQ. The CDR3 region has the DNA TGCGCCAGCAGAACTTCAGGCGCAGAGACCCAGTACTTC. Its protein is CASRTSGAETQYF. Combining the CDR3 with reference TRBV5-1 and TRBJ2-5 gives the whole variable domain KAGVTQTPRYLIKTRGQQVTLSCSPISGHRSVSWYQQTPGQGLQFLFEYFSETQRNKGNFPGRFSGRQFSNSRSEMNVSTLELGDSALYLCASRTSGAETQYFGPGTRLLVL.

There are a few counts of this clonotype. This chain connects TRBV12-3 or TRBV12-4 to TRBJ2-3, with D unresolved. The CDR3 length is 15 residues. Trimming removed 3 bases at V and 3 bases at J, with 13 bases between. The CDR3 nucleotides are TGTGCCAGCAGTTTCGGCAGCGTTAGAACAGATACGCAGTATTTT. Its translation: CASSFGSVRTDTQYF.

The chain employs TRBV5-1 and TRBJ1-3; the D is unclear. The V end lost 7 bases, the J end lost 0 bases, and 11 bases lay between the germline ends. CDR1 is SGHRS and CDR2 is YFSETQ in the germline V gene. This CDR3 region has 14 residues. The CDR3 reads CASAPDHSGNTIYF. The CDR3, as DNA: TGCGCCAGCGCCCCCGACCACTCTGGAAACACCATATATTTT.

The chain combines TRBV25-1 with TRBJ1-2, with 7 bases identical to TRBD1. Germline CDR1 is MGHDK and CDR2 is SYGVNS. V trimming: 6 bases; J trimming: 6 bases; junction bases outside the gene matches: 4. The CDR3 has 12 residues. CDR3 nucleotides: TGTGCCAGCAGGGACAGGCTCAATGGCTACACCTTC. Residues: CASRDRLNGYTF.

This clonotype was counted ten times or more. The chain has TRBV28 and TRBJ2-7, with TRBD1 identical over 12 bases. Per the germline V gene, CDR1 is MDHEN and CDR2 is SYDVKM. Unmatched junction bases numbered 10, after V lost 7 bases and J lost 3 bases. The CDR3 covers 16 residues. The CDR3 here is CASISYGTGGGYEQYF. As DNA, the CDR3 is TGTGCCAGCATCTCTTATGGGACAGGGGGCGGCTACGAGCAGTACTTC.

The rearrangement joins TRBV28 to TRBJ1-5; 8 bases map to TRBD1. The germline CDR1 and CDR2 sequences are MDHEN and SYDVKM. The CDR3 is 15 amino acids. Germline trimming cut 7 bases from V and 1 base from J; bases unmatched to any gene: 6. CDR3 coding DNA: TGTGCCAGCAATGCAGGGGGCTCGAGCAATCAGCCCCAGCATTTT. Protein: CASNAGGSSNQPQHF.

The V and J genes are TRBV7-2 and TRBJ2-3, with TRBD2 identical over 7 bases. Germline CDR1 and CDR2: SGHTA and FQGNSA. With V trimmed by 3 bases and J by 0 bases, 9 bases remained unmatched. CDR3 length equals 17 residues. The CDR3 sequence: CASSFVRASGSTDTQYF. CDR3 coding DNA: TGTGCCAGCAGCTTCGTCAGGGCTAGCGGAAGCACAGATACGCAGTATTTT.

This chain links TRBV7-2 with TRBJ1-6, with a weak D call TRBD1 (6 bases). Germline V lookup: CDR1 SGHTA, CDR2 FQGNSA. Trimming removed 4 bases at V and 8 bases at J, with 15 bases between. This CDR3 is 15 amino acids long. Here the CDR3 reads CASSYTGPLDSPLHF. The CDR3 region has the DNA TGTGCCAGCAGCTATACAGGGCCCCTGGATTCACCCCTCCACTTT. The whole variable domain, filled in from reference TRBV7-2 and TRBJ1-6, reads GAGVSQSPSNKVTEKGKDVELRCDPISGHTALYWYRQSLGQGLEFLIYFQGNSAPDKSGLPSDRFSAERTGGSVSTLTIQRTQQEDSAVYLCASSYTGPLDSPLHFGNGTRLTVT.